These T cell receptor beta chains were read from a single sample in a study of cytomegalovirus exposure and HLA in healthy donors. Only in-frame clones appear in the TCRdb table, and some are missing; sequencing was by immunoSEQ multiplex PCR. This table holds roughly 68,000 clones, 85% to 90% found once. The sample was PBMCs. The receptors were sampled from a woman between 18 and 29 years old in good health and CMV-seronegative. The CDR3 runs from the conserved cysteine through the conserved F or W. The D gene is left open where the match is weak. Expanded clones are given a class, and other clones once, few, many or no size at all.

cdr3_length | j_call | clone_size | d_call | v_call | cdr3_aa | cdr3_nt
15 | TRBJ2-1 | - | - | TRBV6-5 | CASSYAVGSYNEQFF | TGTGCCAGCAGTTACGCGGTGGGCTCCTACAATGAGCAGTTCTTC
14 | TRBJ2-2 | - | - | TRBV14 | CASSQVGVTGELFF | TGTGCCAGCAGCCAAGTAGGGGTCACCGGGGAGCTGTTTTTT
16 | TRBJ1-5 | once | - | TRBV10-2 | CASSESGRGSNQPQHF | TGCGCCAGCAGTGAATCGGGCAGGGGCAGCAATCAGCCCCAGCATTTT
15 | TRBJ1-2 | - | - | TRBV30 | CAWSSRQSSNYGYTF | TGTGCCTGGAGTTCACGACAGTCCTCTAACTATGGCTACACCTTC
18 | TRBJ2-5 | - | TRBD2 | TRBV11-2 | CASSSETSLAGGGETQYF | TGTGCCAGCAGCTCTGAGACCTCGTTGGCGGGGGGAGGAGAGACCCAGTACTTC
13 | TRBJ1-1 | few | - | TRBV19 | CASSAGANTEAFF | TGTGCCAGTAGCGCAGGGGCGAACACTGAAGCTTTCTTT
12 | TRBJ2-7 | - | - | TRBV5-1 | CASREGVYEQYF | TGCGCCAGCAGGGAGGGAGTCTACGAGCAGTACTTC
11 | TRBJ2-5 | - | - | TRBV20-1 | CSATSQETQYF | TGCAGTGCTACTAGCCAAGAGACCCAGTACTTC
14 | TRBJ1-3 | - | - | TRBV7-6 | CASSLGPPGNTIYF | TGTGCCAGCAGCTTAGGGCCTCCTGGAAACACCATATATTTT
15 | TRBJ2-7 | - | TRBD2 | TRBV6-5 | CASSYTSGISYEQYF | TGTGCCAGCAGTTATACTAGCGGGATTTCCTACGAGCAGTACTTC
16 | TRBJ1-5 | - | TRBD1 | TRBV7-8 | CASSSGQGWGNQPQHF | TGTGCCAGCAGCTCGGGACAGGGCTGGGGCAATCAGCCCCAGCATTTT
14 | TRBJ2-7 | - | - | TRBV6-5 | CASSSPGGSYEQYF | TGTGCCAGCAGTTCCCCAGGGGGGAGCTACGAGCAGTACTTC
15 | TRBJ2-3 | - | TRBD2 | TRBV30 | CAWSVGGGYTDTQYF | TGTGCCTGGAGTGTAGGCGGGGGTTACACAGATACGCAGTATTTT
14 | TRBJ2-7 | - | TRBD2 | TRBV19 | CASNERGSSYEQYF | TGTGCCAGTAATGAGCGGGGTAGCTCCTACGAGCAGTACTTC
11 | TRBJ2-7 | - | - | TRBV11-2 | CAGGTGDEQYF | TGTGCCGGGGGGACGGGGGACGAGCAGTACTTC
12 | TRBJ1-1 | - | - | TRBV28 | CASLGANTEAFF | TGTGCCAGCCTAGGGGCGAACACTGAAGCTTTCTTT
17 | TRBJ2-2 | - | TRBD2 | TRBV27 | CASAILGLAENTGELFF | TGTGCCAGCGCAATCCTTGGACTAGCGGAGAACACCGGGGAGCTGTTTTTT
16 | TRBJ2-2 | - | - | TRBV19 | CASSIFLDTNTGELFF | TGTGCCAGTAGTATATTTCTAGATACGAACACCGGGGAGCTGTTTTTT
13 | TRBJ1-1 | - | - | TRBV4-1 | CASRLRGNTEAFF | TGCGCCAGTAGACTTAGGGGGAACACTGAAGCTTTCTTT
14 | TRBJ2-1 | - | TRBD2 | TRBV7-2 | CASKAGVNFNEQFF | TGTGCCAGCAAGGCGGGAGTAAACTTTAATGAGCAGTTCTTC
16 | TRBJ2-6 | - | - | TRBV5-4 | CASSLQGSAGANVLTF | TGTGCCAGCAGCCTACAGGGAAGTGCTGGGGCCAACGTCCTGACTTTC